This TCR beta chain was sequenced in a study of blood T cell repertoires in COVID-19. Study background: Sample material is recorded as cDNA or gDNA derived from T cells, B-cell-depleted T cells, or PBMCs.

In the original processing: For nucleated cells, counts were estimated from reference gene primer amplification. Using immunoSEQ multiplex PCR, the repertoire was profiled, and TCRdb retains in-frame clones only, with some absent. V, J and clone size are taken as reported in that table, and D and trimming were inferred from the DNA itself. The profile shows fewer than 140,000 clones, 70% to 85% of them singletons. J lost 4 bases, V lost 0 bases, and 6 bases had no gene match. From germline, CDR1 is SGHAT and CDR2 FQNNGV. The CDR3 is 16 amino acids. The specimen sequenced was peripheral blood. The gene calls are TRBV11-2 and TRBJ2-1, with 7 bases matching TRBD2. The source of this sequence is a woman aged 55-70 years with acute or convalescent COVID-19. The CDR3 nucleotides are TGTGCCAGCAGCTTAGAGGTCGGGGGAGGGTACAATGAGCAGTTCTTC. Translated: CASSLEVGGGYNEQFF.